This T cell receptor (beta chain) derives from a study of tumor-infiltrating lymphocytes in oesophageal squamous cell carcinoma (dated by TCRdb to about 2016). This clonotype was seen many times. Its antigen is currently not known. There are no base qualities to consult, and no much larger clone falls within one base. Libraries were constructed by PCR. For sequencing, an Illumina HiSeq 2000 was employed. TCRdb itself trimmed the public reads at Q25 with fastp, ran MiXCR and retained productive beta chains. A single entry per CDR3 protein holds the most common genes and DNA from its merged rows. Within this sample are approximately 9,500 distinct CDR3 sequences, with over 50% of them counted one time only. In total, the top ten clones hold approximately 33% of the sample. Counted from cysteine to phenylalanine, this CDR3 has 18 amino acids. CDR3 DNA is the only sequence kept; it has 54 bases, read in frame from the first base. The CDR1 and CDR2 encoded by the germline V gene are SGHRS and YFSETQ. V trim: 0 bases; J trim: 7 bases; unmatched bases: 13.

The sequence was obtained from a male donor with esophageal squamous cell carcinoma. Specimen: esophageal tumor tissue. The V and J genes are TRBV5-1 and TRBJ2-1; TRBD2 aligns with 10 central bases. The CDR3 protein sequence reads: CASSLAAPSGSGGNEQFF. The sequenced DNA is TGCGCCAGCAGCTTGGCCGCCCCTAGCGGGAGTGGGGGGAATGAGCAGTTCTTC.